These T cell receptor beta chains were read from a single sample in a study of identical twins. TCRdb ran MiXCR on the 5' RACE reads and lists one entry per CDR3 protein. The sample includes some 660,000 distinct CDR3 sequences, 8.6% of them seen just once. This sample was also put to use in a study of yellow fever vaccine responses in identical twins.

Sequencing was carried out using PBMCs. Every receptor here comes from a woman between 18 and 29 years old in good health. CDR3s include the opening cysteine and the closing phenylalanine or tryptophan. D genes are given only for firm matches. Clone sizes are given selectively: once, few, many, or a class where the clone is expanded.

abundance,v_gene,j_gene,d_gene,CDR3aa,CDR3nt
.,TRBV9,TRBJ1-1,TRBD1,CASTGQGNTEAFF,TGTGCCAGCACCGGACAGGGGAACACTGAAGCTTTCTTT
few,TRBV7-2,TRBJ2-2,TRBD2,CASSGLAGADTGELFF,TGTGCCAGCAGCGGACTAGCGGGAGCGGACACCGGGGAGCTGTTTTTT
few,TRBV14,TRBJ2-1,.,CASSQSTRGQFF,TGTGCCAGCAGCCAATCTACCCGGGGGCAGTTCTTC
few,TRBV15,TRBJ1-5,TRBD1,CATSSSTGGGDQPQHF,TGTGCCACCAGCAGCTCCACAGGGGGAGGGGATCAGCCCCAGCATTTT
.,TRBV5-1,TRBJ1-1,.,CASSPDSIYTEAFF,TGCGCCAGCAGCCCGGACAGTATATACACTGAAGCTTTCTTT
.,TRBV5-6,TRBJ2-7,TRBD2,CASSFRASGKYEQYF,TGTGCCAGCAGTTTTCGGGCTAGCGGGAAGTACGAGCAGTACTTC
few,TRBV6-2/TRBV6-3,TRBJ2-2,TRBD2,CASSPPLGSTSGDLANTGELFF,TGTGCCAGCAGTCCTCCTCTGGGCTCTACGAGCGGGGACCTCGCGAACACCGGGGAGCTGTTTTTT
.,TRBV12-3/TRBV12-4,TRBJ2-1,TRBD2,CASNQGLAGIYNEQFF,TGTGCCAGCAACCAAGGACTAGCGGGGATATACAATGAGCAGTTCTTC
many,TRBV12-3/TRBV12-4,TRBJ2-3,TRBD1,CASSHRTGREEYF,TGTGCCAGCAGTCACCGGACAGGACGAGAAGAGTATTTT
few,TRBV7-6,TRBJ2-7,.,CASSLAGVAHEQYF,TGTGCCAGCAGCTTAGCTGGGGTAGCCCACGAGCAGTACTTC
few,TRBV7-2,TRBJ1-1,.,CASSLGGHRNTEAFF,TGTGCCAGCAGCTTAGGGGGACATAGGAACACTGAAGCTTTCTTT
.,TRBV7-3,TRBJ2-1,TRBD2,CASSLIAGGPNEQFF,TGTGCCAGCAGCCTTATAGCGGGGGGGCCAAATGAGCAGTTCTTC
.,TRBV3-1,TRBJ2-7,TRBD2,CASSQKRPVAGPSYEQYF,TGTGCCAGCAGCCAAAAAAGACCGGTAGCGGGACCGTCCTACGAGCAGTACTTC
.,TRBV11-2,TRBJ2-7,.,CASSFGQGQWEQYF,TGTGCCAGCAGCTTTGGCCAGGGTCAGTGGGAGCAGTACTTC
.,TRBV12-3/TRBV12-4,TRBJ2-1,TRBD2,CASNRGGPYNEQFF,TGTGCCAGCAATCGGGGGGGGCCCTACAATGAGCAGTTCTTC
many,TRBV11-2,TRBJ2-1,TRBD2,CASSLGNRREEPYNEQFF,TGTGCCAGCAGCTTAGGAAATCGGCGGGAGGAACCCTACAATGAGCAGTTCTTC
.,TRBV6-1,TRBJ2-3,.,CATTRRGTDTQYF,TGTGCCACCACAAGAAGAGGCACAGATACGCAGTATTTT
once,TRBV30,TRBJ2-3,.,CAWMGLGADTQYF,TGTGCCTGGATGGGTTTAGGGGCAGATACGCAGTATTTT
many,TRBV6-5,TRBJ1-3,TRBD1,CASSSQGAVGNTIYF,TGTGCCAGCAGTTCTCAGGGGGCGGTTGGAAACACCATATATTTT